The rows below give T cell receptor beta chains drawn from one sample of a study of blood T cells in healthy people across ages. MiXCR, applied by TCRdb to the 5' RACE reads, yields one record per CDR3 protein. Among 1 million to 1.2 million distinct CDR3 sequences listed, less than 45% were seen once. The sequenced sample was blood. These receptors originate from a man between 18 and 29 years old in good health. CDR3s leave out the opening cysteine and the closing phenylalanine or tryptophan. Clone size, where shown, is once, few, many, or a class for clones that have expanded.

clone_size j_call v_call cdr3_aa
few TRBJ2-5 TRBV20-1 SARGPTQY
. TRBJ1-6 TRBV12-3/TRBV12-4 ASSLLGLSSPLH
. TRBJ1-4 TRBV12-3/TRBV12-4 ASRPLATTNEKLF
few TRBJ2-3 TRBV20-1 SAPGTSGVTTSTDTQY
. TRBJ2-5 TRBV9 ASSSRNSYNEQY
few TRBJ2-2 TRBV11-2 ASSLLSGTSGSNTGELF
. TRBJ2-5 TRBV6-1 ASSPEGWETQY
many TRBJ2-3 TRBV5-1 ASSLGEGLFGTDTQY
. TRBJ1-1 TRBV4-3 ASSQTRQGYEAF
few TRBJ1-1 TRBV28 ASSRGGRNTEAF
. TRBJ2-5 TRBV12-3/TRBV12-4 ASSGKGDETQY
. TRBJ2-2 TRBV9 ASSVANYLPAGGPTGELF
. TRBJ1-1 TRBV7-9 ASSLEGVGAEAF
. TRBJ2-2 TRBV7-2 ASSLARAANTGELF
once TRBJ1-2 TRBV4-3 ASSQGQHPVPYGYT
few TRBJ1-2 TRBV4-3 ASSQGTGTGGFRGYT
few TRBJ2-7 TRBV20-1 SARRSGGLKRGTYEQY
few TRBJ2-7 TRBV27 ASSFVTEGEQY
. TRBJ2-3 TRBV12-3/TRBV12-4 ASRTRADVQY
few TRBJ2-3 TRBV5-1 ASSLMPSGAVGDTQY
once TRBJ1-1 TRBV20-1 SARRQGAMNTEAF
few TRBJ2-7 TRBV20-1 SARDRTASYEQY
once TRBJ2-3 TRBV27 ASSPPGPVSADTQY
. TRBJ1-2 TRBV10-3 AIFGQGGNYGYT
. TRBJ2-3 TRBV5-1 ACSWADTQY
. TRBJ2-1 TRBV7-3 ASSSFASGTGNEQF
few TRBJ2-7 TRBV12-3/TRBV12-4 ASSPTVRYSNEQY
. TRBJ2-2 TRBV6-2/TRBV6-3 ASSGNRVELF
. TRBJ1-5 TRBV5-1 ASSLDGQGIGQPQH
. TRBJ2-3 TRBV12-3/TRBV12-4 ASSFSETVMADTQY
. TRBJ1-2 TRBV7-9 ASSAPGTPGYT
few TRBJ2-1 TRBV4-3 ASSQGVPSVVSNEQF
. TRBJ2-5 TRBV20-1 SARGARETQY
. TRBJ2-5 TRBV6-2/TRBV6-3 ASSYSLAGAGQETQY
. TRBJ2-3 TRBV28 ASSLGPAGGPDTQY
. TRBJ2-5 TRBV5-1 ASRYRNNEQY
. TRBJ2-5 TRBV20-1 SASRQGRETQY
. TRBJ2-7 TRBV6-1 ASSEEGTRDEQY
. TRBJ1-2 TRBV2 ASSEVGRLYGYT
. TRBJ1-1 TRBV6-1 ASSAKKPGYAEAF
. TRBJ2-1 TRBV7-3 ASSVSTSNEQF
few TRBJ2-3 TRBV12-3/TRBV12-4 ASSLIQGAADTQY
. TRBJ1-6 TRBV2 ASEHPTRSPLY
. TRBJ1-1 TRBV20-1 SARDFSGLDRGGTEAF